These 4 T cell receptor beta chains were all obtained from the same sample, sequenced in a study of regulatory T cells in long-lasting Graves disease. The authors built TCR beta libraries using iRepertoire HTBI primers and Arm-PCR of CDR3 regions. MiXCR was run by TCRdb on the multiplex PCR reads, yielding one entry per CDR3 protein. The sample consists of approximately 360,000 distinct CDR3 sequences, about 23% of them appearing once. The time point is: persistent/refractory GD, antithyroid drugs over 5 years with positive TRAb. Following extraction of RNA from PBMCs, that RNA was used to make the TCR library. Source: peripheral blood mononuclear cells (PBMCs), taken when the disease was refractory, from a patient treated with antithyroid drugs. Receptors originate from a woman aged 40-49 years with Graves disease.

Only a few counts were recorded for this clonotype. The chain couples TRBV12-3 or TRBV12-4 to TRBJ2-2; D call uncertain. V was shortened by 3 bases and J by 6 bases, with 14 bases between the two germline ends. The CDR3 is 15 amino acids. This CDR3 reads CASSFGVNGPGELFF. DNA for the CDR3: TGTGCCAGCAGTTTTGGCGTTAACGGGCCCGGGGAGCTGTTTTTT.

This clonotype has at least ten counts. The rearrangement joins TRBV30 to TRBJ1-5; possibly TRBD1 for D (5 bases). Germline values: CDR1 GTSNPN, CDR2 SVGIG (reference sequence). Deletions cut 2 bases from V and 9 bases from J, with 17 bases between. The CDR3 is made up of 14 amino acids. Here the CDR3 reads CAWSRAQGSPPQHF. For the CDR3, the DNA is TGTGCCTGGAGTAGAGCGCAGGGTAGTCCGCCCCAGCATTTT. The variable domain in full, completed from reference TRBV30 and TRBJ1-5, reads SQTIHQWPATLVQPVGSPLSLECTVEGTSNPNLYWYRQAAGRGLQLLFYSVGIGQISSEVPQNLSASRPQDRQFILSSKKLLLSDSGFYLCAWSRAQGSPPQHFGDGTRLSIL.

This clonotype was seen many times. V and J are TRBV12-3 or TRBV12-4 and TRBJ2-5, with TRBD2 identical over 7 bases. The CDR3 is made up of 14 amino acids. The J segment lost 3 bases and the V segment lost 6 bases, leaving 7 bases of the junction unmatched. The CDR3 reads CASSPSGGEETQYF. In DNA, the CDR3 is TGTGCCAGCAGCCCCTCGGGGGGAGAAGAGACCCAGTACTTC.

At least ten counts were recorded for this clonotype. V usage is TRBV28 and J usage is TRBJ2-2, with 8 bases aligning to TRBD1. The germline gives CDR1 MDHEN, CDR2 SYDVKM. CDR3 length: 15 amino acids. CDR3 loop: CAASRTGFNTGELFF. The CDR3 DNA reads TGTGCGGCGTCGAGGACAGGGTTTAACACCGGGGAGCTGTTTTTT.